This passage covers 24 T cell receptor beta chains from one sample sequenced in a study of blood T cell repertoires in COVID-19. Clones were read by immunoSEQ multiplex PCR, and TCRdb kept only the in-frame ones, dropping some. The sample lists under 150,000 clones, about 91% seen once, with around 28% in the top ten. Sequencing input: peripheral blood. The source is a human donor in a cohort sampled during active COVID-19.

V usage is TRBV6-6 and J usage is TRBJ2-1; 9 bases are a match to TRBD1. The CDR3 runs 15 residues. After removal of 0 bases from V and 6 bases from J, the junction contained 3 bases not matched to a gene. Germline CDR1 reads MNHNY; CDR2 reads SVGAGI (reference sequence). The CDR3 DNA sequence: TGTGCCAGCAGTTACTCGCCGACAGGGGGCAATGAGCAGTTCTTC. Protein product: CASSYSPTGGNEQFF.

The CDR3 DNA is TGTGCCATCAGCACAGGGGGCAGTGGAAACACCATATATTTT. Residues: CAISTGGSGNTIYF. This chain joins TRBV10-3 and TRBJ1-3; the match to TRBD1 covers 9 bases. The CDR3 runs 14 residues. CDR1 ENHRY and CDR2 SYGVKD come from the germline V gene. V dropped 6 bases and J dropped 3; count of bases not matched to a gene: 3.

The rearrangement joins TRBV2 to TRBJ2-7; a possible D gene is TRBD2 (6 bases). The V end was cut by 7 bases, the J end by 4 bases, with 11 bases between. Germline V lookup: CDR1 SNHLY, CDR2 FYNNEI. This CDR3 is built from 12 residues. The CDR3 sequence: CASKGSGYEQYF. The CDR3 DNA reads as TGTGCCAGCAAGGGTAGCGGTTACGAGCAGTACTTC.

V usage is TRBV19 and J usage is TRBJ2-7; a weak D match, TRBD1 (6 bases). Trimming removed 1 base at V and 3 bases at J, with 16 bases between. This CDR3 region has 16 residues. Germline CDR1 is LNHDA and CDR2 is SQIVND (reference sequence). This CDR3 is CASSIGPQGIGYEQYF. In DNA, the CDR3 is TGTGCCAGTAGTATAGGGCCCCAGGGGATCGGCTACGAGCAGTACTTC. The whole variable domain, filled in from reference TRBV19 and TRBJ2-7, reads DGGITQSPKYLFRKEGQNVTLSCEQNLNHDAMYWYRQDPGQGLRLIYYSQIVNDFQKGDIAEGYSVSREKKESFPLTVTSAQKNPTAFYLCASSIGPQGIGYEQYFGPGTRLTVT.

The CDR3 protein is CASSLRGGAETQYF. CDR3 DNA sequence: TGTGCCAGCAGTCTCCGGGGGGGAGCGGAGACCCAGTACTTC. The chain recombines TRBV5-6 with TRBJ2-5; 8 bases are a match to TRBD2. The germline V gene encodes CDR1 SGHDT and CDR2 YYEEEE. The CDR3 length is 14 residues. Unmatched junction bases numbered 8, after V lost 5 bases and J lost 5 bases.

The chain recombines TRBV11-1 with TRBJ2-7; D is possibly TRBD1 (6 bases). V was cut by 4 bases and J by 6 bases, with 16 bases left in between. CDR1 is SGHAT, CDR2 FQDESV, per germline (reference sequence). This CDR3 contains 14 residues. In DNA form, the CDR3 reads TGTGCCAGCAGCTCCGGACAGAGAGGAGCCGAGCAGTACTTC. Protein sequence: CASSSGQRGAEQYF.

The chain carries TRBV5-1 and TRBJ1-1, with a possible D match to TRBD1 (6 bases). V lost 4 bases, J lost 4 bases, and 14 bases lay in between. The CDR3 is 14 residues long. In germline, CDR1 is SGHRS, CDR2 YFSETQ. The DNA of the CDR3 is TGCGCCAGCAGCCTCAACAGGGCGAGCACTGAAGCTTTCTTT. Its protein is CASSLNRASTEAFF.

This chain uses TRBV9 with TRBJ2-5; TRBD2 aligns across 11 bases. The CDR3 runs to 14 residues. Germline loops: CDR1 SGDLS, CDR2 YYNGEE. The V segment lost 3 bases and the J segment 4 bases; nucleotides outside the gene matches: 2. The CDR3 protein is CASSATSGAETQYF. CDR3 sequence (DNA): TGTGCCAGCAGCGCGACTAGCGGGGCAGAGACCCAGTACTTC.

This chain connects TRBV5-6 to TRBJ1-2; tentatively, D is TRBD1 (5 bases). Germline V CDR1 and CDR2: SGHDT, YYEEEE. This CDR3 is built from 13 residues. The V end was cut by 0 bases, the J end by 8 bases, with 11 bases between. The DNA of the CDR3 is TGTGCCAGCAGCTTGGGTGGGGCAAAGGGCTACACCTTC. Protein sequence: CASSLGGAKGYTF.

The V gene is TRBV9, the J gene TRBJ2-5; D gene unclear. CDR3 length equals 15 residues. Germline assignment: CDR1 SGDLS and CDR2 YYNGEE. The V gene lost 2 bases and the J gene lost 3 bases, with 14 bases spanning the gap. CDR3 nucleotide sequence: TGTGCCAGCAGCGTGTCCAATGACAACAAAGAGACCCAGTACTTC. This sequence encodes CASSVSNDNKETQYF.

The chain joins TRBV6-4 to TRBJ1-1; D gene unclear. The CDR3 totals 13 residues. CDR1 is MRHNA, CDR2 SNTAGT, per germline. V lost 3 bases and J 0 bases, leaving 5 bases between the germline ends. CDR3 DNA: TGTGCCAGCAGTGAACATCTGAACACTGAAGCTTTCTTT. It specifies CASSEHLNTEAFF.

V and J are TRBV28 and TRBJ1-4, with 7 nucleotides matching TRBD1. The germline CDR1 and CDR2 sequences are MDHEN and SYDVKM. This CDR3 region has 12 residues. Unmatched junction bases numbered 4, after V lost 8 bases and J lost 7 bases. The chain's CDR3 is CASRDSGEKLFF. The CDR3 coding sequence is TGTGCCAGCCGGGACAGTGGTGAAAAACTGTTTTTT.

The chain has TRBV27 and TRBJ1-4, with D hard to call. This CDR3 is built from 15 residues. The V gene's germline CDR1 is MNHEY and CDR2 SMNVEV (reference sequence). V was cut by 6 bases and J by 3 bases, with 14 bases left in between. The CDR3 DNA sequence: TGTGCCAGCAGACTAGACTTCACCTCTAATGAAAAACTGTTTTTT. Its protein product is CASRLDFTSNEKLFF. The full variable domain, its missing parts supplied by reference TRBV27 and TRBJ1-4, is EAQVTQNPRYLITVTGKKLTVTCSQNMNHEYMSWYRQDPGLGLRQIYYSMNVEVTDKGDVPEGYKVSRKEKRNFPLILESPSPNQTSLYFCASRLDFTSNEKLFFGSGTQLSVL.

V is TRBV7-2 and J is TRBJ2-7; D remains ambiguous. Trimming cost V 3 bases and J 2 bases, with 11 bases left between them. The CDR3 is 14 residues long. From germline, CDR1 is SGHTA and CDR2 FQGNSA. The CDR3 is CASSFGSWTYEQYF. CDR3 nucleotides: TGTGCCAGCAGCTTCGGGTCGTGGACCTACGAGCAGTACTTC.

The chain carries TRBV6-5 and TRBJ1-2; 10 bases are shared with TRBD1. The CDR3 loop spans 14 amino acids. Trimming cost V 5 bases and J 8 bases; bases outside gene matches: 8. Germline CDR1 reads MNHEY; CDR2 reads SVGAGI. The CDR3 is CASSKGQGSGGYTF. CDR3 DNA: TGTGCCAGCAGTAAGGGACAGGGGTCGGGAGGCTACACCTTC.

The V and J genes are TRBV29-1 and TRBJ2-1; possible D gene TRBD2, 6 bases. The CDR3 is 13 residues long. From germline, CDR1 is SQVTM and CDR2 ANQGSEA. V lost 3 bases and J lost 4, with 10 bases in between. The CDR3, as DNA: TGCAGCGTTGATCCCCGGGGGTACAATGAGCAGTTCTTC. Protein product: CSVDPRGYNEQFF.

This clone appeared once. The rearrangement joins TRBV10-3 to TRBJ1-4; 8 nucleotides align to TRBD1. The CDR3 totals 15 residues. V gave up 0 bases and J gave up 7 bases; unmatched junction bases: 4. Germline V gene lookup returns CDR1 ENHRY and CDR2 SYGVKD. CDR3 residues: CAISESTGGGEKLFF. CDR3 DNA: TGTGCCATCAGTGAGTCTACAGGGGGAGGTGAAAAACTGTTTTTT.

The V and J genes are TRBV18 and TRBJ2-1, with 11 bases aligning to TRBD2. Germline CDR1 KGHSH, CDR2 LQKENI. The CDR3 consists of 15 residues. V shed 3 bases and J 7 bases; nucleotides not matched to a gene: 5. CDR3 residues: CASSPRLAGLNEQFF. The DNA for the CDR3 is TGTGCCAGCTCACCTCGACTAGCGGGGTTGAATGAGCAGTTCTTC.

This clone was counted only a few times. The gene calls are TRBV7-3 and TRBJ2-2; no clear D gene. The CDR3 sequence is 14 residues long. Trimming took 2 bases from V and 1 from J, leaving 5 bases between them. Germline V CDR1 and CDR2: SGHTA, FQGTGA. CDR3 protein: CASSLRQNTGELFF. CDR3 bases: TGTGCCAGCAGCTTACGACAGAACACCGGGGAGCTGTTTTTT.

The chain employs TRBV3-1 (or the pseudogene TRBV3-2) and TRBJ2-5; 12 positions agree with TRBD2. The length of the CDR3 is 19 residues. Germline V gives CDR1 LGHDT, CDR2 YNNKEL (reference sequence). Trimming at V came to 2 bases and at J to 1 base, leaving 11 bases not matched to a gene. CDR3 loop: CASSQMTSGGPRAQETQYF. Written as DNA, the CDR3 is TGTGCCAGCAGCCAAATGACTAGCGGGGGACCCCGGGCCCAAGAGACCCAGTACTTC.

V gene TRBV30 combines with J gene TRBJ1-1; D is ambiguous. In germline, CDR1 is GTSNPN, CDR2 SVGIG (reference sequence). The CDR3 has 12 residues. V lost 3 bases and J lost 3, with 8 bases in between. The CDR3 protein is CAWRRFYTEAFF. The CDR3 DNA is TGTGCCTGGAGACGGTTTTACACTGAAGCTTTCTTT.

DNA for the CDR3: TGTGCCAGCAGCTTCTGGTCACAGGGGACCTATGGCTACACCTTC. This sequence encodes CASSFWSQGTYGYTF. The chain uses TRBV5-4 and TRBJ1-2, with TRBD1 matching 7 bases. CDR3 size: 15 residues. Losses at the gene ends were 2 bases for V and 4 bases for J; bases not matched to a gene: 8. From germline, CDR1 is SGHNT and CDR2 YYREEE (reference sequence).

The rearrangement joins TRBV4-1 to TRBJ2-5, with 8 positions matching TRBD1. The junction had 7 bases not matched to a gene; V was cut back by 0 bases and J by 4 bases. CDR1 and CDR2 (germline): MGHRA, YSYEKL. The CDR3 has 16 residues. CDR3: CASSQDGQGAGETQYF. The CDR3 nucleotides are TGCGCCAGCAGCCAAGACGGGCAGGGGGCGGGAGAGACCCAGTACTTC.

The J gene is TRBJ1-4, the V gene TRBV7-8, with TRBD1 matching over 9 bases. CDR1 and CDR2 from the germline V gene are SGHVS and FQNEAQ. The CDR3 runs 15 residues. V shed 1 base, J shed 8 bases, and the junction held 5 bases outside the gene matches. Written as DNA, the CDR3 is TGTGCCAGCAGCTTAGTCCGTGGACAGGGGGAAAAACTGTTTTTT. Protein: CASSLVRGQGEKLFF.